The 17 T cell receptor beta chains reported below all come from one sample, sequenced in a study of cytomegalovirus exposure and HLA in healthy donors. The primer mix had 60 Vbeta and 13 Jbeta primers. Generated by immunoSEQ multiplex PCR, the TCRdb table keeps only in-frame clones and is missing some. This sample's table reports 70,000 or so clones. The sequencing sample was made of PBMCs. Source of these receptors: a female donor in good health and CMV-seropositive.

V gene TRBV4-1 combines with J gene TRBJ1-5; D gene uncertain. Germline values: CDR1 MGHRA, CDR2 YSYEKL. The CDR3 extends over 13 amino acids. The ends were cut back, 5 bases at V and 4 bases at J, with 9 bases in the middle. In nucleotides, the CDR3 is TGCGCCAGCAGCGGTATAGCAAATCAGCCCCAGCATTTT. Translating it yields CASSGIANQPQHF.

This chain uses TRBV28 with TRBJ1-2; D unclear. This CDR3 is built from 14 residues. CDR1 and CDR2 from the germline V gene are MDHEN and SYDVKM. V shed 6 bases and J shed 0 bases, with 11 bases lying between them. The CDR3 DNA is TGTGCCAGCAGCCAAACACAGTCTAACTATGGCTACACCTTC. It translates to CASSQTQSNYGYTF.

The chain carries TRBV29-1 and TRBJ2-2; 8 bases match TRBD1. CDR3 length equals 15 residues. CDR1 is SQVTM, CDR2 ANQGSEA, per germline. The V segment lost 7 bases and the J segment 0 bases; nucleotides outside the gene matches: 7. DNA of the CDR3: TGCAGCGCCGGGACAGGTGCTTCGAACACCGGGGAGCTGTTTTTT. Amino acids: CSAGTGASNTGELFF.

The chain employs TRBV5-1 and TRBJ2-7; 7 positions match TRBD1. This CDR3 contains 15 residues. Germline V lookup: CDR1 SGHRS, CDR2 YFSETQ. With V trimmed by 4 bases and J by 2 bases, 9 bases remained unmatched. The CDR3 DNA follows: TGCGCCAGCAGCCCATCTCGAGGGGGCCCCTACGAGCAGTACTTC. Protein product: CASSPSRGGPYEQYF.

The CDR3 bases are TGTGCCAGCTCACTCGGGACAGGCTCCTACGAGCAGTACTTC. Protein sequence: CASSLGTGSYEQYF. This rearrangement joins TRBV18 to TRBJ2-5; 8 nucleotides line up with TRBD1. Near its end, the DNA agrees better with TRBJ2-7, so the J call may be wrong. This CDR3 is built from 14 residues. Germline lookup yields CDR1 KGHSH and CDR2 LQKENI.

This chain links TRBV10-3 with TRBJ2-7, with D perhaps matching TRBD1 (5 bases). CDR1 ENHRY and CDR2 SYGVKD come from the germline V gene. The V end was cut by 6 bases, the J end by 7 bases, with 10 bases between. The CDR3 totals 11 residues. DNA for the CDR3: TGTGCCATCAGCCAACAGGAGGAGCAGTACTTC. This codes for CAISQQEEQYF.

This chain joins TRBV19 and TRBJ1-5, with TRBD1 matching over 11 bases. J lost 7 bases, V lost 10 bases, and 9 bases had no gene match. Germline V gene sequence: CDR1 LNHDA, CDR2 SQIVND (reference sequence). This CDR3 has 14 amino acids. The CDR3 sequence: CATNRGDRGQPQHF. In nucleotides, the CDR3 is TGTGCCACCAACAGGGGGGACAGGGGGCAGCCCCAGCATTTT.

This rearrangement joins TRBV19 to TRBJ1-1; unclear D gene. From germline, CDR1 is LNHDA and CDR2 SQIVND (reference sequence). CDR3 length: 15 residues. Trimming pared 0 bases from V and 3 bases from J, leaving 11 bases between. The CDR3 DNA is TGTGCCAGTAGTATAGACACGGGTGGATACACTGAAGCTTTCTTT. This encodes CASSIDTGGYTEAFF. Looking up the rest from reference TRBV19 and TRBJ1-1 gives the full variable domain: DGGITQSPKYLFRKEGQNVTLSCEQNLNHDAMYWYRQDPGQGLRLIYYSQIVNDFQKGDIAEGYSVSREKKESFPLTVTSAQKNPTAFYLCASSIDTGGYTEAFFGQGTRLTVV.

This chain uses TRBV19 with TRBJ2-1; D gene uncertain. The CDR3 contains 15 residues. CDR1 and CDR2 from the germline V gene are LNHDA and SQIVND (reference sequence). The V and J ends lost 4 bases and 8 bases respectively, with 18 bases between them. The CDR3 coding sequence is TGTGCCAGTAGTACGATTCTACTCTCGAGCGATGAGCAGTTCTTC. This encodes CASSTILLSSDEQFF.

CDR3 residues: CASSYADKIYGYTF. CDR3 nucleotides: TGTGCCAGCAGTTACGCGGACAAGATCTATGGCTACACCTTC. The V and J genes are TRBV6-5 and TRBJ1-2; possibly TRBD1 for D (5 bases). The ends were cut back, 2 bases at V and 4 bases at J, with 11 bases in the middle. The CDR3 runs to 14 residues. In germline, CDR1 is MNHEY, CDR2 SVGAGI.

The genes are TRBV5-1 and TRBJ2-3, with D possibly matching TRBD2 (6 bases). This CDR3 contains 15 residues. Per the germline V gene, CDR1 is SGHRS and CDR2 is YFSETQ. Trimming took off 7 bases at V and 4 bases at J, with 19 bases between the two ends. CDR3 coding DNA: TGCGCCAGCTTCCCGTACGGGAGTTCGGCAGATACGCAGTATTTT. This codes for CASFPYGSSADTQYF.

The chain uses TRBV7-2 and TRBJ2-7; 11 bases fit TRBD2. CDR3 length equals 15 residues. Trimming removed 6 bases from V and 0 bases from J; junction bases left unmatched: 4. Germline V gene data show CDR1 as SGHTA and CDR2 as FQGNSA. The CDR3 DNA sequence: TGTGCCAGCAGTCGAACTAGCGGGAGCTCCTACGAGCAGTACTTC. Translated, it gives CASSRTSGSSYEQYF.

The chain links TRBV5-4 to TRBJ1-2, with D possibly TRBD1 on 5 matching bases. The V gene lost 4 bases and the J gene lost 2 bases, with 12 bases spanning the gap. This CDR3 comprises 14 residues. In germline, CDR1 is SGHNT, CDR2 YYREEE (reference sequence). CDR3 amino acids: CASSEGPGNYGYTF. As DNA, the CDR3 is TGTGCCAGCAGCGAAGGGCCAGGGAACTATGGCTACACCTTC.

The rearrangement links TRBV4-2 to TRBJ2-4; D perhaps matches TRBD1 (5 bases). V was clipped by 3 bases and J by 8 bases, with 17 bases between them. CDR3 size: 15 residues. Germline V CDR1 and CDR2: LGHNA, YNFKEQ. CDR3 protein: CASSQGLGSPDIQYF. In DNA form, the CDR3 reads TGTGCCAGCAGCCAGGGGCTGGGATCTCCTGACATTCAGTACTTC.

The chain carries TRBV4-3 and TRBJ2-7; TRBD2 matches at 7 bases. The CDR3 loop spans 15 amino acids. V lost 0 bases and J lost 1; bases outside the gene matches: 3. Germline CDR1 LGHNA, CDR2 YSLEER. The DNA of the CDR3 is TGCGCCAGCAGCCAAGATCTCGGGGGGTCCTACGAGCAGTACTTC. Translated: CASSQDLGGSYEQYF.

This sequence joins TRBV5-4 and TRBJ1-2; perhaps TRBD1 as D (6 bases). V lost 0 bases and J 2 bases, leaving 11 bases between the germline ends. Per the germline V gene, CDR1 is SGHNT and CDR2 is YYREEE (reference sequence). This CDR3 is built from 15 residues. The DNA of the CDR3 is TGTGCCAGCAGCTTGGGGACAGCTAAGAACTATGGCTACACCTTC. Translation: CASSLGTAKNYGYTF.

The chain has TRBV5-1 and TRBJ2-2; possible D gene TRBD2, 7 bases. The germline V and J ends were trimmed by 0 bases and 3 bases, with 12 bases remaining between them. Germline assignment: CDR1 SGHRS and CDR2 YFSETQ. The CDR3 covers 16 residues. In DNA, the CDR3 is TGCGCCAGCAGCTTGGAAGGGGGGGCCGACACCGGGGAGCTGTTTTTT. Its translation: CASSLEGGADTGELFF. The complete variable domain, with remaining parts taken from reference TRBV5-1 and TRBJ2-2, reads KAGVTQTPRYLIKTRGQQVTLSCSPISGHRSVSWYQQTPGQGLQFLFEYFSETQRNKGNFPGRFSGRQFSNSRSEMNVSTLELGDSALYLCASSLEGGADTGELFFGEGSRLTVL.